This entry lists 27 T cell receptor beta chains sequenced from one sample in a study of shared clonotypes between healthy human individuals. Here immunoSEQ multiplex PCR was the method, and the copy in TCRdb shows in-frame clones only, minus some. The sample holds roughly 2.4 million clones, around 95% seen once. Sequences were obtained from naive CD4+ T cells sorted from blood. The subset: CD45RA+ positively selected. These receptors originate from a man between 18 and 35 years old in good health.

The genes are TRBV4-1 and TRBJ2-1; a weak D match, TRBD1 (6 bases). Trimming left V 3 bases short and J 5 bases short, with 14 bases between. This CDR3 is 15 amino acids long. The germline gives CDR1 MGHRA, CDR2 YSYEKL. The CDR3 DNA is TGCGCCAGCAGCCAGAAAAGGGGGTTACACAATGAGCAGTTCTTC. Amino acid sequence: CASSQKRGLHNEQFF.

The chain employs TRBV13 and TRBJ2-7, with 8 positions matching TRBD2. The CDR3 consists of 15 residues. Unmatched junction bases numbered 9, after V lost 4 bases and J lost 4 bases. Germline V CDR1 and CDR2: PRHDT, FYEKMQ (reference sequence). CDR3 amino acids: CASSSTSGEPYEQYF. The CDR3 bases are TGTGCCAGCAGCTCTACTAGCGGCGAACCTTACGAGCAGTACTTC.

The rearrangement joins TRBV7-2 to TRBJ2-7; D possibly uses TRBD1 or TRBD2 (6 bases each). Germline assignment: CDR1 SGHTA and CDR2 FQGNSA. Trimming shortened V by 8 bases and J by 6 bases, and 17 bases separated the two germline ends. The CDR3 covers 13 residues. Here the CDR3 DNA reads TGTGCCAGCGGATTTTCCCGGGGGCTCGAGCAGTACTTC. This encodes CASGFSRGLEQYF.

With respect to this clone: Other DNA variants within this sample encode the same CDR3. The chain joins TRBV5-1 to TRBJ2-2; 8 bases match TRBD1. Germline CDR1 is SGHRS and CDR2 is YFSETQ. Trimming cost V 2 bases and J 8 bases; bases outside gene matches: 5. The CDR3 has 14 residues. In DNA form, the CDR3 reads TGCGCCAGCAGCTTAGGACAGGGAACAGGGGAGCTGTTTTTT. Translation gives CASSLGQGTGELFF.

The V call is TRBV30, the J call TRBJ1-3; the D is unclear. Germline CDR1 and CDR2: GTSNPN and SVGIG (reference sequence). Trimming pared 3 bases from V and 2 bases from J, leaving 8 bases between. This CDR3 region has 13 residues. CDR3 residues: CAWRETPGNTIYF. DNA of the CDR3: TGTGCCTGGAGGGAAACCCCTGGAAACACCATATATTTT.

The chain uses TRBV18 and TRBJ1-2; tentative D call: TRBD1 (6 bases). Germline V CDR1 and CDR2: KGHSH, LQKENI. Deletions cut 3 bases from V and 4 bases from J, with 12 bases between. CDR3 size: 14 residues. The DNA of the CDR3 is TGTGCCAGCTCACCGGAACAGGGCCCCTATGGCTACACCTTC. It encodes CASSPEQGPYGYTF. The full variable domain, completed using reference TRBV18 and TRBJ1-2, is NAGVMQNPRHLVRRRGQEARLRCSPMKGHSHVYWYRQLPEEGLKFMVYLQKENIIDESGMPKERFSAEFPKEGPSILRIQQVVRGDSAAYFCASSPEQGPYGYTFGSGTRLTVV.

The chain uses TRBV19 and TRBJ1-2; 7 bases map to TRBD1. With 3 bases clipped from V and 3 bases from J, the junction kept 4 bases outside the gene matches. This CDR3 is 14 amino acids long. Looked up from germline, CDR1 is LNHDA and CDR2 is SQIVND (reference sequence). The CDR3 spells CASSINRGDYGYTF. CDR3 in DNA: TGTGCCAGTAGTATCAACAGGGGCGACTATGGCTACACCTTC. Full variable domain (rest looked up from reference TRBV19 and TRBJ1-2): DGGITQSPKYLFRKEGQNVTLSCEQNLNHDAMYWYRQDPGQGLRLIYYSQIVNDFQKGDIAEGYSVSREKKESFPLTVTSAQKNPTAFYLCASSINRGDYGYTFGSGTRLTVV.

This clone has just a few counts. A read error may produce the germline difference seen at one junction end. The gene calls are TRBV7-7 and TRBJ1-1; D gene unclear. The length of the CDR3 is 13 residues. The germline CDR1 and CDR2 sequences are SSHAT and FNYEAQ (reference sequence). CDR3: CASSPSMNTEAFF. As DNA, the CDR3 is TGTGCTAGCAGCCCGAGCATGAACACTGAAGCTTTCTTT. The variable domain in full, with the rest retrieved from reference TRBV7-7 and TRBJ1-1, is GAGVSQSPRYKVTKRGQDVTLRCDPISSHATLYWYQQALGQGPEFLTYFNYEAQPDKSGLPSDRFSAERPEGSISTLTIQRTEQRDSAMYRCASSPSMNTEAFFGQGTRLTVV.

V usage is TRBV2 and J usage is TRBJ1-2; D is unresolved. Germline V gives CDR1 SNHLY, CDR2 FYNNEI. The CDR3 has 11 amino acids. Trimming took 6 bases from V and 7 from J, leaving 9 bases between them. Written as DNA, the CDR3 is TGTGCCAGCAGCCCCGAGACTGGCTACACCTTC. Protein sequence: CASSPETGYTF.

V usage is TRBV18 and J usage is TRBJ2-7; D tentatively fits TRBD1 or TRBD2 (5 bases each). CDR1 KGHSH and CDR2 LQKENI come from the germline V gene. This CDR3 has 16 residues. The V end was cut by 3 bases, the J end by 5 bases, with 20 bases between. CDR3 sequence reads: CASSPTGTNVFHEQYF. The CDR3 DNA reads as TGTGCCAGCTCACCTACCGGGACCAACGTTTTCCACGAGCAGTACTTC.

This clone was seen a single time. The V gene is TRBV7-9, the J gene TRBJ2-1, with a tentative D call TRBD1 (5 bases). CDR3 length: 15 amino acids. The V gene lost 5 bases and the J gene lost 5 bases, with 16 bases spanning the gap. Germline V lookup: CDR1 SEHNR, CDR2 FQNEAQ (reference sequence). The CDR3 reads CASSPRQGTNNEQFF. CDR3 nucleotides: TGTGCCAGCAGCCCTCGGCAGGGTACCAACAATGAGCAGTTCTTC. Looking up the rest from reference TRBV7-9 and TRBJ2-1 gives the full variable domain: DTGVSQNPRHKITKRGQNVTFRCDPISEHNRLYWYRQTLGQGPEFLTYFQNEAQLEKSRLLSDRFSAERPKGSFSTLEIQRTEQGDSAMYLCASSPRQGTNNEQFFGPGTRLTVL.

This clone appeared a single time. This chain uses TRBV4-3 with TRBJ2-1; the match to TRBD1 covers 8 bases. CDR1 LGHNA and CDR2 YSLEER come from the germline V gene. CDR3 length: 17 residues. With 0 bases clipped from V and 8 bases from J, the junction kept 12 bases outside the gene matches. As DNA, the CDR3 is TGCGCCAGCAGCCAAGATGGGCTCGGACAGGGCAGGCATGAGCAGTTCTTC. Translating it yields CASSQDGLGQGRHEQFF.

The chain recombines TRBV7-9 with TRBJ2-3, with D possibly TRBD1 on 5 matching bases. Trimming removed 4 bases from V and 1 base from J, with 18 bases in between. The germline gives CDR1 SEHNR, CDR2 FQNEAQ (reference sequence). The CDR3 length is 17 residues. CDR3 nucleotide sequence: TGTGCCAGCAGCTCCGCCGTAGGGGCAAAAGGCACAGATACGCAGTATTTT. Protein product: CASSSAVGAKGTDTQYF.

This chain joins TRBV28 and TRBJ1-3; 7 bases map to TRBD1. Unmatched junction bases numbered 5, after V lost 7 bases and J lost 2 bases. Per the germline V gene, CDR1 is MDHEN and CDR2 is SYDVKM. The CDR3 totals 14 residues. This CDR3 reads CASTETGTGNTIYF. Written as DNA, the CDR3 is TGTGCCAGCACCGAGACAGGGACTGGAAACACCATATATTTT.

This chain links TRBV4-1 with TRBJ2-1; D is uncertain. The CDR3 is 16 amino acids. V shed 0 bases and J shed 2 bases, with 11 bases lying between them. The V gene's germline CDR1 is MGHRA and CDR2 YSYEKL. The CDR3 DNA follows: TGCGCCAGCAGCCAAGACCCGACTGGCGCCTACAATGAGCAGTTCTTC. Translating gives CASSQDPTGAYNEQFF.

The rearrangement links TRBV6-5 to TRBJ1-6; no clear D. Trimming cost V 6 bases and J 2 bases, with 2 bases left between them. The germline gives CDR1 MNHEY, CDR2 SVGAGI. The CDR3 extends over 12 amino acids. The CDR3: CASSTYNSPLHF. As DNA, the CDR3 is TGTGCCAGCAGCACCTATAATTCACCCCTCCACTTT.

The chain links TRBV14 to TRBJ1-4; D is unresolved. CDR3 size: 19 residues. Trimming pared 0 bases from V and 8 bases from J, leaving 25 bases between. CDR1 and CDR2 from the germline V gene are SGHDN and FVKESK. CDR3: CASSQDIWRYPAAGEKLFF. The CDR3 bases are TGTGCCAGCAGCCAAGATATTTGGAGGTATCCGGCGGCGGGGGAAAAACTGTTTTTT.

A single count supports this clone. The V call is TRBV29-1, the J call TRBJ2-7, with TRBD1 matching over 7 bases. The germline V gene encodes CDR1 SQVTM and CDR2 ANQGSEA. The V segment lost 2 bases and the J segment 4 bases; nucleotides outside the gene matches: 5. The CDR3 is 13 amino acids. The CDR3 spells CSVEFYRGYEQYF. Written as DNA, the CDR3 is TGCAGCGTTGAATTTTACAGGGGTTACGAGCAGTACTTC.

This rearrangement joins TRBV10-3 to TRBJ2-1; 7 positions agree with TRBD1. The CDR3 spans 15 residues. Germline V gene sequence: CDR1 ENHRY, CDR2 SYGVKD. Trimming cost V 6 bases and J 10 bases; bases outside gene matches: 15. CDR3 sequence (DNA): TGTGCCATCAGCCACGGGACAGACCCCTCCGGCGAGCAGTTCTTC. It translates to CAISHGTDPSGEQFF.

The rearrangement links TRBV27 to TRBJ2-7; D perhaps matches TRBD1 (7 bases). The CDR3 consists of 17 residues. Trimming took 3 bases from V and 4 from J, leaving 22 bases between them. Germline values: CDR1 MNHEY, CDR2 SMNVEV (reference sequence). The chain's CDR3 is CASSFPNGAGGGYEQYF. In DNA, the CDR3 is TGTGCCAGCAGTTTCCCCAACGGGGCAGGGGGAGGTTACGAGCAGTACTTC.

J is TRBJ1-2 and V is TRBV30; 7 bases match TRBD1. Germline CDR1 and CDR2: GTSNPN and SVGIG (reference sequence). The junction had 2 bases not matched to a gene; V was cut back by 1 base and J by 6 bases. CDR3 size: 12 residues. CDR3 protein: CAWSEQGHGYTF. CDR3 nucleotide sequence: TGTGCCTGGAGTGAACAGGGGCATGGCTACACCTTC.

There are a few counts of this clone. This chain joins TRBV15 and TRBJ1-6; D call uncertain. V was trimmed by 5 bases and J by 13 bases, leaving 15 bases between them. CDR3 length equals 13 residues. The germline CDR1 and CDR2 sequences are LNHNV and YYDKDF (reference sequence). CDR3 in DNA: TGTGCCACCAGCGCCCGAGTCACAGATCCCCTCCACTTT. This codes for CATSARVTDPLHF.

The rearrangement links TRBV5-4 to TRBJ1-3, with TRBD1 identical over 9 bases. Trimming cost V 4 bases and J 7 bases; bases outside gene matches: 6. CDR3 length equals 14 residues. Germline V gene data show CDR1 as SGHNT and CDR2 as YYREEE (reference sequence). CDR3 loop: CASSVGQGGNTIYF. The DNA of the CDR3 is TGTGCCAGCAGCGTGGGACAGGGAGGTAACACCATATATTTT.

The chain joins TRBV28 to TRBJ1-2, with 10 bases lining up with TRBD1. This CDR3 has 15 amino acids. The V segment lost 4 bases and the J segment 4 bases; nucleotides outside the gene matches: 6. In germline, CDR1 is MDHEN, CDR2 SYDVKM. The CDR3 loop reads CASSSGQGMFYGYTF. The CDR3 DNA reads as TGTGCCAGCAGTTCGGGACAGGGGATGTTCTATGGCTACACCTTC.

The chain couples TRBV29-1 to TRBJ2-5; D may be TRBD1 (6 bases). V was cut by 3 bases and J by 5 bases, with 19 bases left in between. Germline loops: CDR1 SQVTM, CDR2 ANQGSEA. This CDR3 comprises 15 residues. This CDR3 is CSVDPTQGTGETQYF. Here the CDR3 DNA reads TGCAGCGTTGACCCCACTCAGGGGACGGGGGAGACCCAGTACTTC. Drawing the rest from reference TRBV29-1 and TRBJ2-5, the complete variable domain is SAVISQKPSRDICQRGTSLTIQCQVDSQVTMMFWYRQQPGQSLTLIATANQGSEATYESGFVIDKFPISRPNLTFSTLTVSNMSPEDSSIYLCSVDPTQGTGETQYFGPGTRLLVL.

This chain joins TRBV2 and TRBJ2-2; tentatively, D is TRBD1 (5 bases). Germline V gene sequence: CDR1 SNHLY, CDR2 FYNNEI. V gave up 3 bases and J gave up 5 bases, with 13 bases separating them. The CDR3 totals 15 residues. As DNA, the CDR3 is TGTGCCAGCAGTGAGCAGGGTATACAGACCGGGGAGCTGTTTTTT. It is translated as CASSEQGIQTGELFF.

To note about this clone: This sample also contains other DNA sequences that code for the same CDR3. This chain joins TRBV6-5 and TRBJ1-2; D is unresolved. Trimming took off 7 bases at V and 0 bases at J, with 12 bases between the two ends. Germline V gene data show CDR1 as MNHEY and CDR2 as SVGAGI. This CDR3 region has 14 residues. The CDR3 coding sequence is TGTGCCAGCACCCCTCGGGGTCCTAACTATGGCTACACCTTC. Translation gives CASTPRGPNYGYTF.